One sample yielded the 5 T cell receptor beta chains listed below, sequenced in a study of blood T cell repertoires in COVID-19. Assay: immunoSEQ multiplex PCR; the TCRdb copy retains only in-frame clones and omits some. The table shows roughly 180,000 clones, with around 83% occurring only once. Sequenced sample: peripheral blood. The receptors were gathered from a woman aged 45-60 years with COVID-19, enrolled during active disease.

The chain couples TRBV5-1 to TRBJ2-7; 8 bases map to TRBD2. Trimming took 0 bases from V and 5 from J; bases not matched to a gene: 7. CDR1 is SGHRS and CDR2 is YFSETQ in the germline V gene. The CDR3 runs to 15 residues. Written as DNA, the CDR3 is TGCGCCAGCAGCTTGGCGGGGGGGCCCAGGGACGAGCAGTACTTC. Amino acids: CASSLAGGPRDEQYF.

The rearrangement uses TRBV3-1 (or the pseudogene TRBV3-2) and TRBJ1-5, with TRBD1 matching over 10 bases. Germline V gene lookup returns CDR1 LGHDT and CDR2 YNNKEL (reference sequence). J lost 4 bases, V lost 1 base, and 1 base had no gene match. This CDR3 contains 15 residues. The CDR3 loop is CASSQGTGGNQPQHF. The DNA for the CDR3 is TGTGCCAGCAGCCAAGGGACAGGGGGAAATCAGCCCCAGCATTTT.

This sequence joins TRBV12-5 and TRBJ2-2; 7 bases are shared with TRBD2. With 4 bases clipped from V and 7 bases from J, the junction kept 3 bases outside the gene matches. This CDR3 is 13 amino acids long. Germline CDR1 and CDR2: LGHNT and FRNRAP. The CDR3 DNA reads TGTGCTAGTGGTTCCAGGGAGGGCGGGGAGCTGTTTTTT. Protein sequence: CASGSREGGELFF.

This clone was detected once. This rearrangement joins TRBV5-5 to TRBJ2-7; 9 bases fit TRBD1. Germline CDR1 reads SGHKS; CDR2 reads YYEKEE (reference sequence). This CDR3 comprises 14 residues. Trimming at V came to 6 bases and at J to 2 bases, leaving 6 bases not matched to a gene. CDR3 coding DNA: TGTGCCAGCAAGACGGGACAGGGACCCTACGAGCAGTACTTC. Its protein is CASKTGQGPYEQYF.

The chain uses TRBV30 and TRBJ2-5, with D tentatively TRBD1 (6 bases). The CDR3 loop spans 12 amino acids. Germline lookup yields CDR1 GTSNPN and CDR2 SVGIG (reference sequence). V lost 4 bases and J 5 bases, leaving 11 bases between the germline ends. DNA for the CDR3: TGTGCCTGGAAAACAGGGTACGAGACCCAGTACTTC. Protein sequence: CAWKTGYETQYF.